The 18 T cell receptor beta chains below come from one sample, sequenced in a study of T cells in Graves' hyperthyroidism and ophthalmopathy. The investigators amplified TCR beta CDR3 regions from RNA transcripts. The HTBI primer set drove a first-round RT-PCR of the TCR CDR3. TCRdb reprocessed the multiplex PCR reads via MiXCR and lists one record per CDR3 protein. The sample includes 650,000 to 800,000 distinct CDR3 sequences, 45% seen only once; the top ten take approximately 7.2%. The sample was peripheral blood or thyroid tissue (not recorded which). These receptors all stem from an adult man with Graves' disease, either hyperthyroidism or ophthalmopathy (not recorded which).

The V and J genes are TRBV2 and TRBJ2-2; tentative D call: TRBD2 (6 bases). The CDR3 covers 16 residues. The germline V gene encodes CDR1 SNHLY and CDR2 FYNNEI. V gave up 1 base and J gave up 1 base, with 10 bases separating them. CDR3 region: CASSEGREWNTGELFF. CDR3 bases: TGTGCCAGCAGTGAAGGGAGGGAGTGGAACACCGGGGAGCTGTTTTTT.

About this clonotype: A clone one base away is much larger, so this may be a read error. The rearrangement joins TRBV7-8 to TRBJ1-2, with a possible D match to TRBD1 (5 bases). V was trimmed by 5 bases and J by 3 bases, leaving 16 bases between them. Germline V gives CDR1 SGHVS, CDR2 FQNEAQ. CDR3 length equals 15 residues. CDR3 bases: TGTGCCAGCAGCCAAGGGTCCACGGGGGACTATGGCTACACCTTC. Its protein is CASSQGSTGDYGYTF.

This sequence joins TRBV29-1 and TRBJ1-2; TRBD1 matches at 7 bases. Germline loops: CDR1 SQVTM, CDR2 ANQGSEA. The junction had 12 bases not matched to a gene; V was cut back by 3 bases and J by 8 bases. The CDR3 loop spans 14 amino acids. The CDR3 sequence is CSVEAQGRGYGYTF. The DNA for the CDR3 is TGCAGCGTTGAGGCACAGGGGAGGGGTTACGGCTACACCTTC.

V is TRBV29-1 and J is TRBJ1-2, with D unclear. Germline V CDR1 and CDR2: SQVTM, ANQGSEA. V was trimmed by 8 bases and J by 4 bases, leaving 11 bases between them. There are 11 residues in the CDR3. The CDR3 nucleotides read TGCAGCCAAGTGCCCACCTATGGCTACACCTTC. Amino acid sequence: CSQVPTYGYTF.

This clonotype came up a few times. The chain carries TRBV7-8 and TRBJ2-7, with D possibly being TRBD1 (6 bases). With 1 base removed from V and 0 bases from J, the gap between germline ends came to 13 bases. The CDR3 has 16 residues. CDR1 SGHVS and CDR2 FQNEAQ come from the germline V gene. Written as DNA, the CDR3 is TGTGCCAGCAGCTTAGTCGGGGACACGAGCTCCTACGAGCAGTACTTC. This sequence encodes CASSLVGDTSSYEQYF.

In this sample, this clonotype turned up once. A single base separates this from a much larger clone, so it may be a read error. This rearrangement joins TRBV24-1 to TRBJ1-5; D perhaps matches TRBD1 (5 bases). The CDR3 is 14 amino acids. Deletions cut 3 bases from V and 4 bases from J, with 9 bases between. Germline V gene sequence: CDR1 KGHDR, CDR2 SFDVKD. CDR3 protein: CATSDRRVNQPQHF. CDR3 in DNA: TGTGCCACCAGTGATCGCAGGGTTAATCAGCCCCAGCATTTT.

Notes on this clonotype: Possible read error: a much larger clone is one base away. The genes are TRBV24-1 and TRBJ2-7; D gene unclear. V lost 9 bases to trimming and J lost 4 bases, with 21 bases between them. The CDR3 is made up of 15 amino acids. CDR1 and CDR2 (germline): KGHDR, SFDVKD. CDR3 amino acids: CATGSALGSIYEQYF. The CDR3 DNA reads TGTGCCACCGGTTCCGCCCTGGGTTCGATATACGAGCAGTACTTC.

This chain links TRBV12-3 or TRBV12-4 with TRBJ1-5; D is uncertain. V lost 5 bases to trimming and J lost 4 bases, with 15 bases between them. This CDR3 contains 15 residues. The DNA for the CDR3 is TGTGCCAGCAGTCTCAACATGGGGAGGAATCAGCCCCAGCATTTT. Protein sequence: CASSLNMGRNQPQHF.

The J gene is TRBJ1-1, the V gene TRBV5-1, with TRBD1 matching over 7 bases. The CDR3 contains 15 residues. Germline lookup yields CDR1 SGHRS and CDR2 YFSETQ. V shed 6 bases and J 1 base; nucleotides not matched to a gene: 9. The chain's CDR3 is CASIPGGGGNTEAFF. The CDR3 DNA is TGCGCCAGCATCCCAGGGGGAGGGGGGAACACTGAAGCTTTCTTT.

In this sample, this clonotype turned up many times. The gene calls are TRBV6-5 and TRBJ1-1; no reliable D call. This CDR3 spans 14 amino acids. CDR1 is MNHEY and CDR2 is SVGAGI in the germline V gene. V dropped 0 bases and J dropped 1 base, with 6 bases sitting between them. CDR3 in amino acids: CASSYSGRNTEAFF. The CDR3 coding sequence is TGTGCCAGCAGTTACTCGGGCAGGAACACTGAAGCTTTCTTT.

The gene calls are TRBV6-5 and TRBJ1-2, with D possibly matching TRBD1 (6 bases). The CDR3 loop spans 14 amino acids. V was shortened by 0 bases and J by 6 bases, with 11 bases between the two germline ends. Germline CDR1 is MNHEY and CDR2 is SVGAGI. CDR3 sequence: CASSYSYQGHGYTF. The DNA of the CDR3 is TGTGCCAGCAGTTACTCGTATCAGGGGCATGGCTACACCTTC.

The rearrangement uses TRBV7-6 and TRBJ2-7, with D maybe TRBD1 (7 bases). V was pared by 6 bases and J by 3 bases, with 18 bases between. Germline-derived CDR1 and CDR2 are SGHVS and FNYEAQ. The CDR3 runs to 15 residues. The CDR3 region is CASSDRADYSYEQYF. The CDR3 DNA is TGTGCCAGCAGTGACAGGGCGGACTATAGCTACGAGCAGTACTTC.

Concerning this clonotype itself: This clone may be a read error of a much larger clone one base away. The missing conserved phenylalanine or tryptophan at the end of this CDR3 makes a read error likely. The chain has TRBV9 and TRBJ1-1, with 7 bases identical to TRBD1. Germline assignment: CDR1 SGDLS and CDR2 YYNGEE. V shed 1 base and J 1 base; nucleotides not matched to a gene: 4. The CDR3 has 15 amino acids. CDR3 loop: CASSVQGVGNTEAFL. CDR3 DNA sequence: TGTGCCAGCAGCGTACAGGGGGTAGGGAACACTGAAGCTTTCCTT.

The chain joins TRBV20-1 to TRBJ2-7; D is undetermined. CDR3 size: 16 residues. Germline V CDR1 and CDR2: DFQATT, SNEGSKA (reference sequence). Trimming removed 3 bases from V and 5 bases from J, with 23 bases in between. Written as DNA, the CDR3 is TGCAGTGCTAGGGATTCTTTGGAAGGAGTATTCGACGAGCAGTACTTC. This sequence encodes CSARDSLEGVFDEQYF.

This clonotype was seen many times. V is TRBV7-9 and J is TRBJ1-1, with D tentatively TRBD1 (5 bases). CDR1 is SEHNR, CDR2 FQNEAQ, per germline (reference sequence). V lost 5 bases to trimming and J lost 8 bases, with 18 bases between them. The CDR3 has 14 residues. In nucleotides, the CDR3 is TGTGCCAGCAGCCTCGGGACCGTTCGGGGGGAAGCTTTCTTT. As protein: CASSLGTVRGEAFF.

This clonotype was found many times. The V and J genes are TRBV7-3 and TRBJ2-5; no firm D call. V was trimmed by 5 bases and J by 5 bases, leaving 6 bases between them. The CDR3 covers 11 residues. Looked up from germline, CDR1 is SGHTA and CDR2 is FQGTGA. The CDR3 spells CASSDGETQYF. CDR3 DNA: TGTGCCAGCAGCGACGGGGAGACCCAGTACTTC.

V gene TRBV12-3 or TRBV12-4 combines with J gene TRBJ1-1; the match to TRBD1 covers 7 bases. This CDR3 is 15 amino acids long. V lost 2 bases to trimming and J lost 0 bases; unmatched junction nucleotides: 3. CDR3 sequence: CASSLTGEMNTEAFF. The CDR3 bases are TGTGCCAGCAGTTTAACAGGGGAGATGAACACTGAAGCTTTCTTT.

This clonotype was picked up many times. V is TRBV24-1 and J is TRBJ2-7, with no clear D. The V end was cut by 4 bases, the J end by 0 bases, with 6 bases between. The CDR3 spans 13 residues. Germline V gene data show CDR1 as KGHDR and CDR2 as SFDVKD. This CDR3 is CATSDASSYEQYF. The DNA of the CDR3 is TGTGCCACCAGTGACGCCAGCTCCTACGAGCAGTACTTC.